The clone carrying this T cell receptor beta chain was observed a handful of times. Its cognate antigen is unknown. The data were obtained in a study of T cells after yellow fever vaccination. Trimming stripped 0 bases from V and 15 bases from J, with 18 bases between. CDR1 LGHNA and CDR2 YSLEER come from the germline V gene. The length of the CDR3 is 14 residues. Whole-study results and caveats: Contaminating bulk clonotypes could be abundant in FACS-sorted repertoires. Weaker overall was a secondary response that nonetheless peaked faster, on day 5 versus 15.

5'RACE template switching generated TCR cDNA, adding a universal primer site and UMIs. TCRdb redid the calling of the 5' RACE reads with MiXCR, one entry per CDR3 protein. The sample holds 200,000 to 300,000 distinct CDR3 sequences; roughly 13% are singletons and the top ten take roughly 0.5%. Here the sequenced sample was CD4+ T cells sorted from PBMCs, taken 45 days after the yellow fever booster vaccination. This clonotype originated in a young man who received the YFV17D yellow fever vaccine. The V gene is TRBV4-3, the J gene TRBJ2-1; D possibly uses TRBD1 or TRBD2 (5 bases each). The CDR3 region is CASSQERGAARLFF. CDR3 bases: TGCGCCAGCAGCCAAGAGAGGGGTGCGGCACGTCTGTTCTTC.